Reported below is one T cell receptor beta chain. Its antigen is unknown. The entry originates in a study of type 1 regulatory T cells. Background on the study: An in vitro protocol generated T-allo10, a Tr1-enriched, alloantigen-specific CD4 T cell product.

TCRdb fed the reads into MiXCR, producing one record per CDR3 protein. The table lists 60,000 to 70,000 distinct CDR3 sequences, more than 45% of them singletons, with less than 2.5% in the top ten. CDR3 length: 12 amino acids. CDR1 SGHDT and CDR2 YYEEEE come from the germline V gene. With V trimmed by 2 bases and J by 6 bases, 1 base remained unmatched. Study conclusions and caveats: Type 1 regulatory T cells had a more restricted TCR repertoire than non-type 1 regulatory T cells.

This sequence originates from a human donor in good health. Sequencing was carried out using cultured non-Tr1 T cells, either the whole culture or a sorted T cell fraction (not recorded which). This rearrangement joins TRBV5-6 to TRBJ2-7, with 8 bases lining up with TRBD1. The CDR3 DNA reads as TGTGCCAGCAGCTTCGGACAGGGCGAGCAGTACTTC. The encoded protein is CASSFGQGEQYF.